The following is a T cell receptor beta chain sequence with its context. Antigen unknown. The study reverse transcribed the entire isolated RNA, so it sequenced expressed TCRB transcripts. Sequenced by immunoSEQ multiplex PCR; TCRdb stores in-frame clones only, minus some. This table has some 250,000 clones, more than 11% appearing once. The germline CDR1 and CDR2 sequences are SEHNR and FQNEAQ (reference sequence). This CDR3 contains 15 residues. The V and J ends lost 5 bases and 7 bases respectively, with 15 bases between them. These data come from a study of beta chain features in type 1 diabetes. On the study more broadly: The samples had roughly 110 million sorted cells examined in all. General study points: Within each of all four CD4+ subsets, Type 1 diabetes patients had TCRB CDR3s that were moderately but significantly shorter. Sampled from patients, naive, central memory and Treg TCRB repertoires appeared more similar than those sampled from healthy donors.

Without exception, sorted populations had purity beyond 95%. This chain uses TRBV7-9 with TRBJ1-6, with D possibly being TRBD1 (6 bases). The receptor was isolated from a man aged 25-45 years with type 1 diabetes. Sequencing was carried out using naive CD4+ T cells from blood. The CDR3 here is CASSRSGTRNSPLHF. The DNA of the CDR3 is TGTGCCAGCAGCCGATCCGGGACAAGGAATTCACCCCTCCACTTT.